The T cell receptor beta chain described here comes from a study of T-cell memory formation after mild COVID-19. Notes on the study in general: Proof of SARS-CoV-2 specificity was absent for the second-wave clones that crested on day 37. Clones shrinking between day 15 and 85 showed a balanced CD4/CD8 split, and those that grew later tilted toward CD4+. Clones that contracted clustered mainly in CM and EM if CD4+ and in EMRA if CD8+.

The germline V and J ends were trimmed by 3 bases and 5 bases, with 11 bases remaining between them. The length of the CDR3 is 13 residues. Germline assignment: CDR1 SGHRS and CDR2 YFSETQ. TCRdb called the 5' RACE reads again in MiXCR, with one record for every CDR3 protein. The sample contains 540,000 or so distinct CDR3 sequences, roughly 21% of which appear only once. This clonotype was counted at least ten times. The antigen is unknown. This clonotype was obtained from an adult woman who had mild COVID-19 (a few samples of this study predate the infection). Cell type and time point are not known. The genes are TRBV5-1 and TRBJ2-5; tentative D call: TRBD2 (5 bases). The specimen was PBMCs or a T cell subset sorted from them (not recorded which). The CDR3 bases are TGCGCCAGCAGCTCCGGGATTCGGGAGACCCAGTACTTC. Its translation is CASSSGIRETQYF.